This TCR beta chain was observed in a study of T cell repertoires in cytomegalovirus infection. Notes on the study in general: Dominant in the ex vivo response were TCR beta clonotypes restricted by HLA-C and specific for CMV.

This clonotype was seen at least ten times. Its antigen is undetermined. TCRdb ran MiXCR on the reads and lists one entry per CDR3 protein. There are 300,000 or so distinct CDR3 sequences in the sample; about a tenth occur only once, and approximately 2.4% lies in the top ten. The germline CDR1 and CDR2 sequences are SNHLY and FYNNEI. This CDR3 is built from 14 residues. V gave up 1 base and J gave up 5 bases, with 11 bases separating them. The sequenced sample was PBMCs. This clonotype was obtained from a human donor in good health (CMV status not recorded). Some clones in this sample may be carry-over from other donors' samples. The V gene is TRBV2, the J gene TRBJ2-5; a weak D match, TRBD2 (6 bases). CDR3 amino acids: CASSEEAGGETQYF. The CDR3 nucleotides read TGTGCCAGCAGTGAAGAAGCGGGTGGGGAGACCCAGTACTTC.